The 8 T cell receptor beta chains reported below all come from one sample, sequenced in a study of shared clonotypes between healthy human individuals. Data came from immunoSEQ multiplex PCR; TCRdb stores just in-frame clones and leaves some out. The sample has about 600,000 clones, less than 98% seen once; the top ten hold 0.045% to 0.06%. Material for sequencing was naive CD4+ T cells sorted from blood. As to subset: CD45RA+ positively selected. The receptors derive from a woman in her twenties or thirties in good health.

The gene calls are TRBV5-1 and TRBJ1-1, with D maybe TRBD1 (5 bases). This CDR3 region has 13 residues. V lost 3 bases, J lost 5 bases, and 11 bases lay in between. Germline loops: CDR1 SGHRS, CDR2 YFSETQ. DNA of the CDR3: TGCGCCAGCAGCTGGCGGGGGGAGACTGAAGCTTTCTTT. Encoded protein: CASSWRGETEAFF.

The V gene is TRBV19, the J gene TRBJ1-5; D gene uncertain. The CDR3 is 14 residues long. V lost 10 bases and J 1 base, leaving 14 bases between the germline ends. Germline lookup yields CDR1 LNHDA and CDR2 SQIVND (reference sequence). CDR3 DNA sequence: TGTGCCACCGCCTTCCTTGGGAGCAATCAGCCCCAGCATTTT. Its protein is CATAFLGSNQPQHF.

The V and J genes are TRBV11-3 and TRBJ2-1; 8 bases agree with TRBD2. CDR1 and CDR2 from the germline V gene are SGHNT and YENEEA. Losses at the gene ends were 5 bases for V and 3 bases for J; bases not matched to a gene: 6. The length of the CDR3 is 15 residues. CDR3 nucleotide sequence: TGTGCCAGCAGCACAAGGACTAGCAGCTACAATGAGCAGTTCTTC. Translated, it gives CASSTRTSSYNEQFF.

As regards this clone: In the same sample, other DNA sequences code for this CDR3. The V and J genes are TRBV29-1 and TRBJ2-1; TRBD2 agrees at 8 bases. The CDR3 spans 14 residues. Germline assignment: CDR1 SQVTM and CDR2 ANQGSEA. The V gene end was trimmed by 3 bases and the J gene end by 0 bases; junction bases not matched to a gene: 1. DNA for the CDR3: TGCAGCGTTGACAGCGGGAGCTCCTACAATGAGCAGTTCTTC. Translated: CSVDSGSSYNEQFF.

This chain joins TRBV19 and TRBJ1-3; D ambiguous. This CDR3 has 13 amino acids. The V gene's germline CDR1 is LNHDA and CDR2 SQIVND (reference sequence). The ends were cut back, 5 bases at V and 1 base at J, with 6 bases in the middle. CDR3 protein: CASSVQSGNTIYF. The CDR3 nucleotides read TGTGCCAGTAGTGTCCAATCTGGAAACACCATATATTTT.

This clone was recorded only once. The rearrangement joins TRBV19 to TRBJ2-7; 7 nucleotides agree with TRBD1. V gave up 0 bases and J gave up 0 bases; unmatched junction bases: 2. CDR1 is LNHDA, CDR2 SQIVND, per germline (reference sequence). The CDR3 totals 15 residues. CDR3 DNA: TGTGCCAGTAGTATAGATCAGGGGGTCTCCTACGAGCAGTACTTC. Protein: CASSIDQGVSYEQYF.

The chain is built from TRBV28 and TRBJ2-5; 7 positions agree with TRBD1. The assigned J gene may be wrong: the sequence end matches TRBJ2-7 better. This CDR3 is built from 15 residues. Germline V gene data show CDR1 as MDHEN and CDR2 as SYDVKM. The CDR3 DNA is TGTGCCAGCAGTCCCCCTACGACAGGGAGCTACGAGCAGTACTTC. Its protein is CASSPPTTGSYEQYF.

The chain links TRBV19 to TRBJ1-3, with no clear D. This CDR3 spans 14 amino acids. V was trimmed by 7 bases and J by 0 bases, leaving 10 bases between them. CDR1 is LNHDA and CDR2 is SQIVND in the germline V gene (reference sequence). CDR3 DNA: TGTGCCAGTATGGTCCCGAGCTCTGGAAACACCATATATTTT. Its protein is CASMVPSSGNTIYF.